Following are 13 T cell receptor beta chains from one sample sequenced in a study of T-cell memory formation after mild COVID-19 (dated by TCRdb to the early 2020s). Library preparation employed 5' RACE. Sequencing was carried out with an Illumina NovaSeq 6000. TCRdb redid the processing of the public reads, applying fastp at Q25 and MiXCR, and retained in-frame beta chains. Each entry is one CDR3 protein sequence, shown with its most common DNA and genes. This sample has approximately 250,000 distinct CDR3 sequences in its table, and over 15% of those were observed once. The biggest ten clones account for roughly a fifth of the sample. The sequenced sample was PBMCs or a T cell subset sorted from them (not recorded which). Every receptor here comes from a man between 18 and 29 years old who had mild COVID-19 (a few samples of this study predate the infection). The sample titles of this study are shuffled in the database, so cell type and time point are left out; the donor was told from shared clones.

V usage is TRBV20-1 and J usage is TRBJ2-2, with D perhaps TRBD1 or TRBD2 (6 bases each). The CDR3 runs to 17 residues. Trimming stripped 6 bases from V and 3 bases from J, with 23 bases between. Germline V gene sequence: CDR1 DFQATT, CDR2 SNEGSKA (reference sequence). The CDR3 DNA reads as TGCAGTGCCGGAGGGGGGCAGACACCCCATCACACCGGGGAGCTGTTTTTT. This sequence encodes CSAGGGQTPHHTGELFF.

The J gene is TRBJ2-1, the V gene TRBV12-3 or TRBV12-4; 9 bases align to TRBD1. After removal of 4 bases from V and 0 bases from J, the junction contained 4 bases not matched to a gene. CDR3 length equals 16 residues. CDR3 sequence reads: CASSSGTGFSYNEQFF. CDR3 nucleotides: TGTGCCAGCAGTTCCGGGACAGGGTTCTCCTACAATGAGCAGTTCTTC.

The chain is built from TRBV12-3 or TRBV12-4 and TRBJ2-1; D not resolved. Between the trimmed V and J ends, which lost 3 bases and 6 bases, there was a span of 6 bases. This CDR3 has 12 amino acids. In nucleotides, the CDR3 is TGTGCCAGCAGTTTTGTTCGCAATGAGCAGTTCTTC. Its translation is CASSFVRNEQFF.

This clonotype was counted between two and nine times. The gene calls are TRBV5-1 and TRBJ2-3; tentative D call: TRBD2 (7 bases). The germline V and J ends were trimmed by 4 bases and 2 bases, with 14 bases remaining between them. CDR1 and CDR2 (germline): SGHRS, YFSETQ. This CDR3 has 15 amino acids. Written as DNA, the CDR3 is TGCGCCAGCAGCCCGGACCGGGGGGCCACAGATACGCAGTATTTT. This encodes CASSPDRGATDTQYF.

This clonotype was observed a few times. This chain connects TRBV15 to TRBJ2-4; maybe TRBD1 (6 bases). The CDR3 totals 16 residues. Trimming removed 0 bases from V and 3 bases from J, with 12 bases in between. Germline V lookup: CDR1 LNHNV, CDR2 YYDKDF (reference sequence). For the CDR3, the DNA is TGTGCCACCAGCAGAGATCCAGGGGACGGCAAAAACATTCAGTACTTC. It is translated as CATSRDPGDGKNIQYF.

The chain couples TRBV7-9 to TRBJ1-2; no reliable D call. Germline-derived CDR1 and CDR2 are SEHNR and FQNEAQ (reference sequence). CDR3 length: 14 residues. Trimming took off 8 bases at V and 3 bases at J, with 16 bases between the two ends. CDR3 sequence: CASEPARGDYGYTF. CDR3 in DNA: TGTGCCAGCGAACCAGCCCGGGGAGACTATGGCTACACCTTC.

There are a few counts of this clonotype. The chain recombines TRBV9 with TRBJ1-6, with D possibly TRBD1 on 5 matching bases. V lost 0 bases and J lost 7, with 8 bases in between. The CDR3 has 14 residues. In germline, CDR1 is SGDLS, CDR2 YYNGEE. The CDR3 nucleotides read TGTGCCAGCAGCGTAGGGGGCATGAATTCACCCCTCCACTTT. Residues: CASSVGGMNSPLHF.

This clonotype has ten or more counts. The chain recombines TRBV20-1 with TRBJ2-4; 10 nucleotides match TRBD1. The CDR3 loop spans 13 amino acids. V dropped 3 bases and J dropped 7; count of bases not matched to a gene: 3. CDR1 and CDR2 from the germline V gene are DFQATT and SNEGSKA (reference sequence). The CDR3 protein is CSARTGQGNIQYF. In DNA, the CDR3 is TGCAGTGCTAGGACGGGACAGGGGAACATTCAGTACTTC.

This clonotype was observed a handful of times. The chain joins TRBV2 to TRBJ1-5; D is possibly TRBD1 (6 bases). The CDR3 extends over 14 amino acids. Germline loops: CDR1 SNHLY, CDR2 FYNNEI. Trimming removed 5 bases from V and 4 bases from J, with 12 bases in between. The CDR3 DNA reads as TGTGCCAGCAGTAACAGGGTCGGGAATCAGCCCCAGCATTTT. This codes for CASSNRVGNQPQHF.

This clonotype came up a few times. V usage is TRBV4-3 and J usage is TRBJ2-1, with TRBD2 matching 10 bases. The CDR3 spans 15 residues. The V gene end was trimmed by 4 bases and the J gene end by 7 bases; junction bases not matched to a gene: 7. Germline loops: CDR1 LGHNA, CDR2 YSLEER. This chain's CDR3 is CASSPKSGGANEQFF. The CDR3 DNA is TGCGCCAGCAGCCCAAAGAGCGGGGGGGCAAATGAGCAGTTCTTC.

This sequence joins TRBV4-3 and TRBJ2-3, with 7 nucleotides matching TRBD2. Germline assignment: CDR1 LGHNA and CDR2 YSLEER. The CDR3 runs 16 residues. Trimming removed 0 bases from V and 2 bases from J; junction bases left unmatched: 5. CDR3 amino acids: CASSQEPGLLTDTQYF. CDR3 DNA sequence: TGCGCCAGCAGCCAAGAACCGGGACTACTCACAGATACGCAGTATTTT.

The chain joins TRBV20-1 to TRBJ2-5; 12 bases are a match to TRBD2. V trimming: 5 bases; J trimming: 3 bases; junction bases outside the gene matches: 13. This CDR3 contains 17 residues. Per the germline V gene, CDR1 is DFQATT and CDR2 is SNEGSKA (reference sequence). CDR3 protein: CSARSLAGGLHKETQYF. The CDR3, as DNA: TGCAGTGCTCGGTCTCTAGCGGGGGGGCTTCATAAAGAGACCCAGTACTTC.

This rearrangement joins TRBV5-6 to TRBJ1-1; a weak D match, TRBD1 (5 bases). CDR3 length: 16 residues. Germline CDR1 and CDR2: SGHDT and YYEEEE. Trimming removed 1 base at V and 11 bases at J, with 24 bases between. The CDR3 loop is CASSLNQGSVWFRAFF. DNA for the CDR3: TGTGCCAGCAGCTTGAATCAGGGATCGGTCTGGTTTCGGGCTTTCTTT.